This T cell receptor (beta chain) was profiled in a study of blood T cell repertoires in COVID-19. With 5 bases removed from V and 2 bases from J, the gap between germline ends came to 12 bases. The CDR3 contains 14 residues. The V gene's germline CDR1 is MNHEY and CDR2 SVGAGI. Two negative PCRs, clearance, or symptom resolution characterized the recovered Cohort 3 donors. Original processing methods: Quantification of nucleated cells was approximated via reference gene primer amplification. Some clones are missing from TCRdb's copy, which holds only in-frame ones; the method was immunoSEQ multiplex PCR. V and J calls and clone size are those listed in that table; D and trimming were worked out from the DNA. The sample consists of under 300,000 clones, around 84% of them appearing once.

The sequence was obtained from a woman between 50 and 59 years old who had recovered from COVID-19. Material for sequencing was PBMCs or T cells enriched from blood (not recorded which). The V call is TRBV6-5, the J call TRBJ2-5, with D tentatively TRBD1 (8 bases). The CDR3 DNA reads as TGTGCCAGCAGTAGCGGGACAGGACAAGAGACCCAGTACTTC. Amino acids: CASSSGTGQETQYF.